This T cell receptor (beta chain) was sequenced for a study of blood T cells in healthy people across ages. Individuals who donated were healthy Caucasians from Russia aged roughly 6 to 100. Total RNA extracted from each sample amounted to at least 5 micrograms. Using a J-beta primer mix together with a sample-barcoded 5' primer, a second PCR was run for about 6 to 11 cycles. From the 5' RACE reads, TCRdb called clonotypes with MiXCR, one entry per CDR3 protein. Among some 750,000 distinct CDR3 sequences listed, about 20% were seen once. The sequenced sample was blood. This TCR derives from a man between 65 and 85 years old in good health.

In DNA, the CDR3 is TGTGCCAGCAGCGTAGGGGGTGTTAATCAGCCCCAGCATTTT. Amino acid sequence: CASSVGGVNQPQHF. The chain combines TRBV9 with TRBJ1-5, with unresolved D. The CDR3 consists of 14 residues. CDR1 is SGDLS, CDR2 YYNGEE, per germline. V was shortened by 0 bases and J by 4 bases, with 8 bases between the two germline ends.